This TCR beta chain was captured in a study of T cells after yellow fever vaccination. General study points: The booster saw the reappearance of most primary-vaccination clones (more than 95% CD4, roughly 87% CD8).

A remark on this clonotype: Its antigen is undetermined.

A single record per CDR3 protein comes from TCRdb applying MiXCR to the 5' RACE reads. Among around 120,000 distinct CDR3 sequences listed, 12% to 15% were seen once. Germline V gives CDR1 LGHNA, CDR2 YSLEER. V dropped 0 bases and J dropped 2; count of bases not matched to a gene: 5. The CDR3 spans 17 residues. The sequencing used CD8+ T cells sorted from PBMCs, collected 5 days after the yellow fever booster vaccination. The V call is TRBV4-3, the J call TRBJ2-5, with 11 nucleotides matching TRBD2. The receptor was isolated from a man younger than 35 who received the YFV17D yellow fever vaccine. CDR3: CASSQEVAGGIQETQYF. The DNA for the CDR3 is TGCGCCAGCAGCCAAGAAGTAGCGGGGGGGATTCAAGAGACCCAGTACTTC.